The TCR beta chain under discussion was sequenced for a study of blood T cell repertoires in COVID-19. Looking at the study overall: The analysed material was cDNA or gDNA that came from T cells, B-cell-depleted T cells, or PBMCs.

As processed by the authors: Cell counts per sample came from amplifying reference gene primers. The data were produced by immunoSEQ multiplex PCR, yet TCRdb's version contains in-frame clones alone and is incomplete. The V and J calls and clone size are taken from that table; D and trimming were inferred from the DNA. The table has around 120,000 clones, around 90% seen once; the top ten hold 3.5% to 4%. The V end lost 2 bases, the J end lost 4 bases, and 9 bases lay between the germline ends. This CDR3 has 13 amino acids. Per germline, CDR1 SGHRS and CDR2 YFSETQ. The sequence was collected from a woman aged 60 to 75 with COVID-19, enrolled during active disease. The chain is built from TRBV5-1 and TRBJ1-1; TRBD1 might be the D (6 bases). The sequenced material came from peripheral blood. The CDR3 region has the DNA TGCGCCAGCAGCTTAACAGGGTCCACTGAAGCTTTCTTT. Protein product: CASSLTGSTEAFF.